This T cell receptor beta chain stems from a study of blood T cells in healthy people across ages. V gave up 4 bases and J gave up 6 bases, with 13 bases separating them. This CDR3 spans 14 amino acids. From germline, CDR1 is KGHSH and CDR2 LQKENI. Donor samples were obtained from healthy Caucasian individuals from Russia, aged about 6 to 95. The authors ran a second PCR of about 6 to 11 cycles using a sample-barcoded 5' primer and a J-beta primer mix. TCRdb recomputed calls from the 5' RACE reads with MiXCR, one row per CDR3 protein. The sample shows around 500,000 distinct CDR3 sequences, around 50% of them seen only once.

This chain uses TRBV18 with TRBJ2-1; D perhaps matches TRBD1 (6 bases). Sequencing used blood. The origin of this receptor is a man older than 75 in good health. The CDR3 loop reads CASSRAGTPNEQFF. The CDR3 nucleotides read TGTGCCAGCTCACGTGCCGGGACACCCAATGAGCAGTTCTTC.